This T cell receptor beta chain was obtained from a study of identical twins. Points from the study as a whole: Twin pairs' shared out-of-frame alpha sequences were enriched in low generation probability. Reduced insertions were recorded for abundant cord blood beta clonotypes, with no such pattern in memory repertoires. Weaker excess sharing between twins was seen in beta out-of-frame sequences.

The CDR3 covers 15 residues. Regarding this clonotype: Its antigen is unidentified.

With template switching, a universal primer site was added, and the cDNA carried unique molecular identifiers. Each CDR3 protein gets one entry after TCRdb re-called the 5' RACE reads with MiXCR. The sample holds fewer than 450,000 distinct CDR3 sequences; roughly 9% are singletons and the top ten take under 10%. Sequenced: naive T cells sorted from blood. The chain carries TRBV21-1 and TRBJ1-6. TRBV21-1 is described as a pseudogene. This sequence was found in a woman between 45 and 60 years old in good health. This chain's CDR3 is CASNQGSSYNSPLHF. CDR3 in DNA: TGTGCCAGCAACCAGGGGAGTTCCTATAATTCACCCCTCCACTTT.